This entry lists 22 T cell receptor beta chains sequenced from one sample in a study of early stage breast cancer tumors. Generated by immunoSEQ multiplex PCR, the TCRdb table keeps only in-frame clones and is missing some. The table records approximately 8,000 clones, around 77% of them present only once. Specimen: normal breast tissue next to the tumor. These receptors came from a person between 60 and 70 years old with breast cancer.

This clone was seen a single time. The V gene is TRBV9, the J gene TRBJ2-1; D may be TRBD1 (8 bases). Per the germline V gene, CDR1 is SGDLS and CDR2 is YYNGEE. The CDR3 is 15 amino acids. With 4 bases removed from V and 9 bases from J, the gap between germline ends came to 20 bases. In nucleotides, the CDR3 is TGTGCCAGCAGCCCAAGACAGGGGAGGGTCGGTGAGCAGTTCTTC. Its translation: CASSPRQGRVGEQFF. Full variable domain (missing parts from reference TRBV9 and TRBJ2-1): DSGVTQTPKHLITATGQRVTLRCSPRSGDLSVYWYQQSLDQGLQFLIQYYNGEERAKGNILERFSAQQFPDLHSELNLSSLELGDSALYFCASSPRQGRVGEQFFGPGTRLTVL.

The CDR3 protein is CASGLGGSNQPQHF. CDR3 nucleotide sequence: TGTGCTAGTGGTTTAGGTGGTAGCAATCAGCCCCAGCATTTT. V gene TRBV12-5 combines with J gene TRBJ1-5, with D unresolved. The V and J ends lost 3 bases and 0 bases respectively, with 6 bases between them. The CDR3 totals 14 residues. Per the germline V gene, CDR1 is LGHNT and CDR2 is FRNRAP.

CDR3 nucleotide sequence: TGTGCCAGCAGCCAAGATCGGCAGCTAACAGATACGCAGTATTTT. It encodes CASSQDRQLTDTQYF. The rearrangement joins TRBV4-2 to TRBJ2-3; D is undetermined. V lost 0 bases and J 3 bases, leaving 10 bases between the germline ends. Per the germline V gene, CDR1 is LGHNA and CDR2 is YNFKEQ. The CDR3 is made up of 15 amino acids.

The V call is TRBV11-2, the J call TRBJ2-3; a possible D gene is TRBD1 (6 bases). V dropped 2 bases and J dropped 3 bases, with 12 bases sitting between them. CDR3 length equals 15 residues. Germline V CDR1 and CDR2: SGHAT, FQNNGV. The CDR3 nucleotides read TGTGCCAGCAGCTTACAGGGGTTTACGACAGATACGCAGTATTTT. Residues: CASSLQGFTTDTQYF.

V and J are TRBV4-1 and TRBJ1-2; D call uncertain. Trimming shortened V by 3 bases and J by 2 bases, and 13 bases separated the two germline ends. The CDR3 is made up of 15 amino acids. Germline lookup yields CDR1 MGHRA and CDR2 YSYEKL. The DNA of the CDR3 is TGCGCCAGCAGCCAGGTTTGGTCGTCCAACTATGGCTACACCTTC. It yields the protein CASSQVWSSNYGYTF.

The V gene is TRBV18, the J gene TRBJ1-3; D uncertain. The CDR3 spans 15 residues. Germline CDR1 is KGHSH and CDR2 is LQKENI. The V end was cut by 3 bases, the J end by 1 base, with 10 bases between. CDR3 nucleotides: TGTGCCAGCTCACCGTGGGGTTGGTCTGGAAACACCATATATTTT. This translates into CASSPWGWSGNTIYF.

This clone appeared once. The gene calls are TRBV18 and TRBJ2-7, with D unclear. The CDR3 is 12 amino acids. Germline V lookup: CDR1 KGHSH, CDR2 LQKENI. Trimming left V 2 bases short and J 3 bases short, with 5 bases between. CDR3 in DNA: TGTGCCAGCTCACCAAACAGCTACGAGCAGTACTTC. This gives the protein CASSPNSYEQYF.

CDR3 in amino acids: CASSELNRLSDSGNTIYF. CDR3 nucleotide sequence: TGTGCCAGCAGTGAATTAAACCGACTTTCGGACTCTGGAAACACCATATATTTT. The chain uses TRBV25-1 and TRBJ1-3; D not resolved. This CDR3 is 18 amino acids long. Trimming stripped 1 base from V and 0 bases from J, with 16 bases between. CDR1 is MGHDK and CDR2 is SYGVNS in the germline V gene.

The genes are TRBV11-1 and TRBJ1-1; 7 nucleotides align to TRBD1. The germline V gene encodes CDR1 SGHAT and CDR2 FQDESV (reference sequence). Trimming removed 5 bases from V and 4 bases from J; junction bases left unmatched: 7. This CDR3 is 14 amino acids long. In DNA form, the CDR3 reads TGTGCCAGCAGCGTCCGGGACAGCACCACTGAAGCTTTCTTT. Its translation: CASSVRDSTTEAFF.

The genes are TRBV5-1 and TRBJ1-1; the match to TRBD1 covers 7 bases. V shed 4 bases, J shed 5 bases, and the junction held 5 bases outside the gene matches. CDR3 length: 13 amino acids. CDR1 and CDR2 from the germline V gene are SGHRS and YFSETQ. CDR3 nucleotide sequence: TGCGCCAGCAGCACGACAGGGAGAACTGAAGCTTTCTTT. This codes for CASSTTGRTEAFF.

The chain joins TRBV4-1 to TRBJ1-2, with TRBD1 as a possible D gene (5 bases). The germline gives CDR1 MGHRA, CDR2 YSYEKL. This CDR3 is 15 amino acids long. Trimming took 1 base from V and 7 from J, leaving 16 bases between them. CDR3 protein: CASSQGGATALGYTF. In DNA, the CDR3 is TGCGCCAGCAGCCAAGGTGGGGCGACGGCCCTTGGCTACACCTTC.

The chain links TRBV2 to TRBJ1-2; D is uncertain. The CDR3 extends over 12 amino acids. The germline V and J ends were trimmed by 7 bases and 4 bases, with 10 bases remaining between them. Germline CDR1 is SNHLY and CDR2 is FYNNEI. The CDR3, as DNA: TGTGCCAGCAACCCGGAGGGCTATGGCTACACCTTC. Translation: CASNPEGYGYTF.

This clone was seen only a few times. This chain links TRBV30 with TRBJ1-2; D is unclear. The CDR3 runs 13 residues. The V and J ends lost 1 base and 7 bases respectively, with 13 bases between them. CDR1 is GTSNPN and CDR2 is SVGIG in the germline V gene (reference sequence). The CDR3 region has the DNA TGTGCCTGGAGTGCCGAGGGAAGGGCTGGCTACACCTTC. This gives the protein CAWSAEGRAGYTF.

The chain carries TRBV2 and TRBJ2-7, with D possibly matching TRBD2 (5 bases). The CDR3 covers 13 residues. Germline values: CDR1 SNHLY, CDR2 FYNNEI. The V end lost 11 bases, the J end lost 9 bases, and 23 bases lay between the germline ends. The CDR3 DNA sequence: TGTGCCGGACTTGGGCCCCTACGAGTTGTGCAGTACTTC. It translates to CAGLGPLRVVQYF.

The gene calls are TRBV2 and TRBJ1-5; D perhaps matches TRBD1 (6 bases). This CDR3 region has 15 residues. Germline V gene data show CDR1 as SNHLY and CDR2 as FYNNEI. Between the trimmed V and J ends, which lost 6 bases and 2 bases, there was a span of 14 bases. The CDR3 nucleotides read TGTGCCAGCAGGACAGGCCGGGTCGGCAATCAGCCCCAGCATTTT. It translates to CASRTGRVGNQPQHF. The full variable domain, completed using reference TRBV2 and TRBJ1-5, is EPEVTQTPSHQVTQMGQEVILRCVPISNHLYFYWYRQILGQKVEFLVSFYNNEISEKSEIFDDQFSVERPDGSNFTLKIRSTKLEDSAMYFCASRTGRVGNQPQHFGDGTRLSIL.

The chain carries TRBV28 and TRBJ2-7, with 8 bases matching TRBD2. The CDR3 contains 14 residues. V trimming: 4 bases; J trimming: 3 bases; junction bases outside the gene matches: 5. From germline, CDR1 is MDHEN and CDR2 SYDVKM. The CDR3 loop reads CASSSGLVVYEQYF. CDR3 DNA: TGTGCCAGCAGTTCGGGACTAGTCGTCTACGAGCAGTACTTC.

This chain joins TRBV14 and TRBJ2-6; D ambiguous. Per germline, CDR1 SGHDN and CDR2 FVKESK. The CDR3 spans 15 residues. The germline V and J ends were trimmed by 1 base and 3 bases, with 7 bases remaining between them. The CDR3 here is CASSQGGFGANVLTF. CDR3 nucleotides: TGTGCCAGCAGCCAAGGCGGATTTGGGGCCAACGTCCTGACTTTC.

This chain uses TRBV27 with TRBJ1-2; the match to TRBD1 covers 9 bases. Germline CDR1 is MNHEY and CDR2 is SMNVEV (reference sequence). J gave up 1 base and V 6 bases, and 3 bases lay outside the gene matches. The CDR3 is made up of 14 amino acids. The DNA for the CDR3 is TGTGCCAGCAGCTGGGACAGGGATAACTATGGCTACACCTTC. Translating gives CASSWDRDNYGYTF.

CDR3 DNA: TGTGCCAGCAGCTTAGTGCGGGGGCCCCAAGAGACCCAGTACTTC. Its translation is CASSLVRGPQETQYF. The chain recombines TRBV11-3 with TRBJ2-5; a possible D gene is TRBD2 (7 bases). Germline V gene sequence: CDR1 SGHNT, CDR2 YENEEA. Trimming left V 1 base short and J 1 base short, with 10 bases between. The CDR3 has 15 residues.

In regard to this clone: Mismatch with germline at one junction end may stem from a read error. This chain uses TRBV4-2 with TRBJ2-7, with D perhaps being TRBD1 or TRBD2 (5 bases each). This CDR3 region has 18 residues. Germline lookup yields CDR1 LGHNA and CDR2 YNFKEQ. CDR3 in amino acids: CASSQEGIRTVGVHEQYF. CDR3 nucleotide sequence: TGTGCCAGCAGTCAAGAGGGGATCAGGACCGTTGGCGTCCACGAGCAGTACTTC.

This sequence joins TRBV5-1 and TRBJ2-2, with 7 bases fitting TRBD1. Per germline, CDR1 SGHRS and CDR2 YFSETQ. This CDR3 spans 16 amino acids. After removal of 2 bases from V and 0 bases from J, the junction contained 4 bases not matched to a gene. The CDR3 DNA follows: TGCGCCAGCAGCTTACGGACAGGCGCGAACACCGGGGAGCTGTTTTTT. Translation: CASSLRTGANTGELFF.

In DNA, the CDR3 is TGTGCCAGCAGCGAGGGACTGCGGCCCTACAATGAGCAGTTCTTC. Translation: CASSEGLRPYNEQFF. This chain joins TRBV5-5 and TRBJ2-1; D is possibly TRBD2 (6 bases). The CDR3 contains 15 residues. Per the germline V gene, CDR1 is SGHKS and CDR2 is YYEKEE (reference sequence). Deletions cut 4 bases from V and 2 bases from J, with 13 bases between.